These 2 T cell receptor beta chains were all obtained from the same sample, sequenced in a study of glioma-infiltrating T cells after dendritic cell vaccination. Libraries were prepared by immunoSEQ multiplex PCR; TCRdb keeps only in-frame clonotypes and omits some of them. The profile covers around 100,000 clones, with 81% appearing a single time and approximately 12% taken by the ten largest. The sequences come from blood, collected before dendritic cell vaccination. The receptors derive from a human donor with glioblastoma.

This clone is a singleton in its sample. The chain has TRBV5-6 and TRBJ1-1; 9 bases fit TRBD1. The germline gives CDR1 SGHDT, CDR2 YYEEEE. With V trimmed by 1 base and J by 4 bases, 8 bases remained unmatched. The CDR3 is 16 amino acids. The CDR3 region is CASSLFGQGRVTEAFF. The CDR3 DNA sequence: TGTGCCAGCAGCTTGTTCGGACAGGGGAGGGTCACTGAAGCTTTCTTT.

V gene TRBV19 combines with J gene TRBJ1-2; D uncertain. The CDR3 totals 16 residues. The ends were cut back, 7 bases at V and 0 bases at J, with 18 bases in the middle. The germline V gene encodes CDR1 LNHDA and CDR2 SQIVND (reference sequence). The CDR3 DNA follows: TGTGCCAGTATGCCCCCCCGGGGAAGAGCTAACTATGGCTACACCTTC. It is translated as CASMPPRGRANYGYTF. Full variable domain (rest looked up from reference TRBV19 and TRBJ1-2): DGGITQSPKYLFRKEGQNVTLSCEQNLNHDAMYWYRQDPGQGLRLIYYSQIVNDFQKGDIAEGYSVSREKKESFPLTVTSAQKNPTAFYLCASMPPRGRANYGYTFGSGTRLTVV.